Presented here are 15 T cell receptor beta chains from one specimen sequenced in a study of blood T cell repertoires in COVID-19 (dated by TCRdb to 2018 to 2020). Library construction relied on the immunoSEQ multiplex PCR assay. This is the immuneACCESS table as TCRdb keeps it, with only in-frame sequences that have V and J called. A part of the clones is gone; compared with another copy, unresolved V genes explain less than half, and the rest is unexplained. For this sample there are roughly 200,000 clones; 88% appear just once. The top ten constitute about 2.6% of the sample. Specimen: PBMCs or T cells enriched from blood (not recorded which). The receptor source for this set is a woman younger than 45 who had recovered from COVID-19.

CDR3 nucleotide sequence: TGTGCCAGCACCCTTAGCGGGGGGGATACCTACGAGCAGTACTTC. It encodes CASTLSGGDTYEQYF. The chain joins TRBV19 to TRBJ2-7, with 11 bases matching TRBD2. The CDR3 is 15 residues long. Losses at the gene ends were 9 bases for V and 2 bases for J; bases not matched to a gene: 9. The germline gives CDR1 LNHDA, CDR2 SQIVND (reference sequence).

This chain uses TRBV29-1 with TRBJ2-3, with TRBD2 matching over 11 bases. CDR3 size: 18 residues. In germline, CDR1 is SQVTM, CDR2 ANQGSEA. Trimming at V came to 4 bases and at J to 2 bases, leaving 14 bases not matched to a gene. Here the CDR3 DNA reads TGCAGCGTTGTCGGCGGGGCTAGCGGGGGGATAATCACAGATACGCAGTATTTT. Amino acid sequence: CSVVGGASGGIITDTQYF.

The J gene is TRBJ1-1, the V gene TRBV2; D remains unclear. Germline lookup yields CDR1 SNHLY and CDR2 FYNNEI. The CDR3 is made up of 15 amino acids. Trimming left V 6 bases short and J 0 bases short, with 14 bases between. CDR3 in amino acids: CASRRSTPMNTEAFF. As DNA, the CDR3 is TGTGCCAGCAGGAGGTCTACCCCAATGAACACTGAAGCTTTCTTT.

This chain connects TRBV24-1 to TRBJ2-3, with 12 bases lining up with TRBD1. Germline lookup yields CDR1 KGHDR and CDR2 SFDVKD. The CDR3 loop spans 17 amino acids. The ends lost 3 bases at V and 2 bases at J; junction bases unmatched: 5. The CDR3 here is CATSDALGQGATDTQYF. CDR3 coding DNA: TGTGCCACCAGTGATGCCCTGGGACAGGGGGCCACAGATACGCAGTATTTT.

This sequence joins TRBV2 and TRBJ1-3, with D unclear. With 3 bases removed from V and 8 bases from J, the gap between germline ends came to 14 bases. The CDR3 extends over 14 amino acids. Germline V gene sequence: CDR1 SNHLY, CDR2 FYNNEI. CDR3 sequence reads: CASSDEGEKDTIYF. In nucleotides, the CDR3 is TGTGCCAGCAGTGATGAGGGCGAAAAGGACACCATATATTTT.

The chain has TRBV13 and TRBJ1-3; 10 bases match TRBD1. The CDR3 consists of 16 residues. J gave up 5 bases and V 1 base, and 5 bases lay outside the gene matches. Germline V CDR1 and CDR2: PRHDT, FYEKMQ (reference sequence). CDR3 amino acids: CASSLALGQGRNTIYF. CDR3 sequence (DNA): TGTGCCAGCAGCTTAGCCCTGGGACAGGGGAGAAACACCATATATTTT.

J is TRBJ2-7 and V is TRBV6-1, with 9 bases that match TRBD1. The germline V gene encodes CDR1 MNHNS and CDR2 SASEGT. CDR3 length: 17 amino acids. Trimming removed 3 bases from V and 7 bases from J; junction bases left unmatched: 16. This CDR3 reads CASSDTRSGQGLGEQYF. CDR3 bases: TGTGCCAGCAGTGACACCCGGTCGGGACAGGGCCTGGGGGAGCAGTACTTC.

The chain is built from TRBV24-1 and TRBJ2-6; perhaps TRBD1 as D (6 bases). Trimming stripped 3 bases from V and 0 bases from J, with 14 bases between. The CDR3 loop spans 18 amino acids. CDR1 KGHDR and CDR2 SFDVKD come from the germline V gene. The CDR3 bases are TGTGCCACCAGTGATGTACAGGGAACGACCTCTGGGGCCAACGTCCTGACTTTC. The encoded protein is CATSDVQGTTSGANVLTF.

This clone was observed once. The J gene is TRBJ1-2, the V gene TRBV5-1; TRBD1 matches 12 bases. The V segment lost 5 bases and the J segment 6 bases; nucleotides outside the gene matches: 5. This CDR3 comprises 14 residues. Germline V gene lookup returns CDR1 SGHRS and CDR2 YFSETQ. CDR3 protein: CASRGTGGAHGYTF. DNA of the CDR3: TGCGCCAGCAGGGGGACAGGGGGCGCCCATGGCTACACCTTC. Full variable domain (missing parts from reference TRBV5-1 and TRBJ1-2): KAGVTQTPRYLIKTRGQQVTLSCSPISGHRSVSWYQQTPGQGLQFLFEYFSETQRNKGNFPGRFSGRQFSNSRSEMNVSTLELGDSALYLCASRGTGGAHGYTFGSGTRLTVV.

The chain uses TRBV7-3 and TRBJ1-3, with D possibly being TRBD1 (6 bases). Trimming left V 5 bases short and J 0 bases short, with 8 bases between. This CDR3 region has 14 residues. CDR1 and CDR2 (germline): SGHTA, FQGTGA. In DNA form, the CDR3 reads TGTGCCAGCAGCCCGGACAGCTCTGGAAACACCATATATTTT. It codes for CASSPDSSGNTIYF.

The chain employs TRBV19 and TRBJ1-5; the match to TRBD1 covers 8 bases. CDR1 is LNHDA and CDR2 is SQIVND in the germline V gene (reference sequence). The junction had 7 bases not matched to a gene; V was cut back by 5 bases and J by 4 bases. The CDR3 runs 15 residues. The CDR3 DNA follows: TGTGCCAGTAGTGAAACAGGGGGAAGGAATCAGCCCCAGCATTTT. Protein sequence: CASSETGGRNQPQHF.

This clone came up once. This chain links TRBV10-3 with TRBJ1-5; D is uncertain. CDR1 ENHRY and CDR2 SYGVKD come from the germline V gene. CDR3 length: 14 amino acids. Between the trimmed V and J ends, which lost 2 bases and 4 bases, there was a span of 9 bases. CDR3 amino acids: CAISEGGINQPQHF. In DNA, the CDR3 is TGTGCCATCAGTGAGGGAGGGATAAATCAGCCCCAGCATTTT.

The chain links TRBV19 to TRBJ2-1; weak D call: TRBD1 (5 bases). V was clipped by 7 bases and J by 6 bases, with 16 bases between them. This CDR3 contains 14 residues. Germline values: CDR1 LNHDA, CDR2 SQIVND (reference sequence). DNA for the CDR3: TGTGCCAGTACCCACCCCTCAGGGTCCAATGAGCAGTTCTTC. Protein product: CASTHPSGSNEQFF.

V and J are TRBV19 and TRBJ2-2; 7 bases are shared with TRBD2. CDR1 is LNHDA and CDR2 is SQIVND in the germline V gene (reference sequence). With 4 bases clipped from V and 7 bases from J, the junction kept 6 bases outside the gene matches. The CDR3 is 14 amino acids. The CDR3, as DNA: TGTGCCAGTAGTACCTCACGGGGGGTCGGGGAGCTGTTTTTT. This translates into CASSTSRGVGELFF.

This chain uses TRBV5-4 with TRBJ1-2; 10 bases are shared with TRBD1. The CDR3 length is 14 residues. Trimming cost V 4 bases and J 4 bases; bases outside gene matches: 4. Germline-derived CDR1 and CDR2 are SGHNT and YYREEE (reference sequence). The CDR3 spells CASSPGQGLYGYTF. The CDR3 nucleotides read TGTGCCAGCAGCCCGGGACAGGGGCTCTATGGCTACACCTTC.